These 4 T cell receptor beta chains originate from one sample sequenced in a study of blood T cells in healthy people across ages. The authors ran a second PCR of about 6 to 11 cycles using a sample-barcoded 5' primer and a J-beta primer mix. Using its own MiXCR run on the 5' RACE reads, TCRdb lists one record per CDR3 protein. The repertoire holds 1,500,000 or so distinct CDR3 sequences, less than 45% seen once, with just over 4% in the top ten. Input material: blood. The origin of the receptors is a woman younger than 35 in good health.

This clonotype came up many times. V usage is TRBV18 and J usage is TRBJ2-3; 11 nucleotides match TRBD1. The CDR3 length is 16 residues. J gave up 4 bases and V 4 bases, and 7 bases lay outside the gene matches. Germline V lookup: CDR1 KGHSH, CDR2 LQKENI. In nucleotides, the CDR3 is TGTGCCAGCTCACAGACCGGGACAGGGGGACCAGATACGCAGTATTTT. It codes for CASSQTGTGGPDTQYF.

This clonotype was counted only a few times. The chain has TRBV5-6 and TRBJ2-2; D remains ambiguous. The CDR3 runs 18 residues. The V end lost 1 base, the J end lost 2 bases, and 18 bases lay between the germline ends. Germline V gene lookup returns CDR1 SGHDT and CDR2 YYEEEE. The CDR3 loop reads CASSLWSHPEPNTGELFF. The CDR3 DNA sequence: TGTGCCAGCAGCTTGTGGAGCCACCCAGAGCCTAACACCGGGGAGCTGTTTTTT. Full variable domain (missing parts from reference TRBV5-6 and TRBJ2-2): DAGVTQSPTHLIKTRGQQVTLRCSPKSGHDTVSWYQQALGQGPQFIFQYYEEEERQRGNFPDRFSGHQFPNYSSELNVNALLLGDSALYLCASSLWSHPEPNTGELFFGEGSRLTVL.

This clonotype was seen a handful of times. This chain joins TRBV5-1 and TRBJ2-2, with D possibly being TRBD2 (6 bases). The CDR3 runs to 15 residues. Trimming left V 1 base short and J 8 bases short, with 15 bases between. Germline lookup yields CDR1 SGHRS and CDR2 YFSETQ. CDR3 protein: CASSLTRGDLGELFF. The CDR3 nucleotides read TGCGCCAGCAGCTTGACGCGGGGCGATTTGGGGGAGCTGTTTTTT.

The gene calls are TRBV6-2 or TRBV6-3 and TRBJ1-2; D gene ambiguous. CDR3 size: 13 residues. Trimming took 6 bases from V and 4 from J, leaving 12 bases between them. Germline CDR1 reads MNHEY; CDR2 reads SVGEGT. The DNA for the CDR3 is TGTGCCAGCAGCGGGTCCCTCCTCTATGGCTACACCTTC. It encodes CASSGSLLYGYTF.